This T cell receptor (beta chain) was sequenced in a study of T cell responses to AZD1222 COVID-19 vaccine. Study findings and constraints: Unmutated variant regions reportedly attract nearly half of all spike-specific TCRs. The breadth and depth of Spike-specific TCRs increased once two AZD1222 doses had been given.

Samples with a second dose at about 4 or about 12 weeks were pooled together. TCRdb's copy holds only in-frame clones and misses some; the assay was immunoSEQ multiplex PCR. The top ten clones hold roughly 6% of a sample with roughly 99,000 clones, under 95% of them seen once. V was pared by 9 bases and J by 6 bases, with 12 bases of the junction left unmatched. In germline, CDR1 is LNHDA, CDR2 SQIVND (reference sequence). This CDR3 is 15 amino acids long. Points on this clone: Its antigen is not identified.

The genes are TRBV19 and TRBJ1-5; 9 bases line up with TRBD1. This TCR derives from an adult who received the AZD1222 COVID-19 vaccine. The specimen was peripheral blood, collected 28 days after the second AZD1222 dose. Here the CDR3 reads CASASGTGFVQPQHF. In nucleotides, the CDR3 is TGTGCCAGCGCGTCCGGGACAGGGTTCGTTCAGCCCCAGCATTTT.